In this sample, the clone carrying this T cell receptor beta chain turned up a few times. The target antigen is unknown. MiXCR, applied by TCRdb to the 5' RACE reads, yields one record per CDR3 protein. The repertoire includes 700,000 or so distinct CDR3 sequences, about 20% of them detected once, and over 4% sits in the top ten. The data are from a study of identical twins. General study points: Model-predicted out-of-frame TCR alpha sharing fell below observed values in monozygotic twins. Cord blood beta clonotypes present at high abundance carried fewer insertions; no such pattern appeared in memory repertoires.

Trimming pared 5 bases from V and 6 bases from J, leaving 20 bases between. In germline, CDR1 is SGHTA, CDR2 FQGTGA. CDR3 length equals 16 residues. The same data also contributed to another study, on T cells expressing NK-cell markers. This second report adds: Sorted CD3+CD56+NKG2C+, CD3+CD56+NKG2C- and CD3+CD56-NKG2C+ T-cell subsets were beta-chain profiled. Of the CD8+ T cells in more than five donors, roughly 1.0-7.5% belonged to dominant NKG2C+ clonotypes.

Sequencing was carried out using PBMCs. The chain recombines TRBV7-3 with TRBJ2-1, with D perhaps matching TRBD1 (6 bases). The TCR comes from a woman under 30 in good health. The CDR3 DNA reads TGTGCCAGCAGCGACAAGGGCCAGGGGCCCTTCAATGAGCAGTTCTTC. Its translation is CASSDKGQGPFNEQFF. The full variable domain, its missing parts supplied by reference TRBV7-3 and TRBJ2-1, is GAGVSQTPSNKVTEKGKYVELRCDPISGHTALYWYRQSLGQGPEFLIYFQGTGAADDSGLPNDRFFAVRPEGSVSTLKIQRTERGDSAVYLCASSDKGQGPFNEQFFGPGTRLTVL.